This record covers a single TCR beta chain. Its binding antigen is unknown. Per-nucleotide qualities are absent, and no much larger clonotype sits a single base away. The data are from a study of T cells in Graves' hyperthyroidism and ophthalmopathy (dated by TCRdb to the late 2010s). For the wider study: Peripheral blood samples were taken at the time of initial diagnosis, prior to any treatment. TCR V-J signatures able to tell the groups apart were searched for in a discovery cohort of around 95 patients, of whom roughly 42 had Graves' ophthalmopathy and roughly 59 had stable Graves' hyperthyroidism. Prospective prediction of ophthalmopathy was tested in an independent validation cohort of 18 to 20 hyperthyroidism patients and 17 patients who later progressed to ophthalmopathy. The roughly 91 discovery patients were randomly split 7:3 into training and test sets. In roughly six Graves' hyperthyroidism patients, the study also compared T-cell repertoires from thyroid tissue with T-cell repertoires from blood. After blood sampling, hyperthyroidism patients were treated with methimazole at a starting dose of 30 mg daily, and ophthalmopathy patients were treated with high-dose intravenous methylprednisolone. TCR Vbeta CDR3 sequencing of some 140 peripheral blood samples (under 45 ophthalmopathy, under 80 hyperthyroidism and around 17 progressor patients) is reported in the paper. Study-wide findings and limitations: Sample size was not statistically predetermined, and blinding of investigators to group allocation was not performed. Most expanded thyroid clonotypes (frequency above 0.001) were also detected in blood, a finding suggesting that blood repertoires may reflect thyroid immune responses. In validation, the model predicted progression to ophthalmopathy with approximately 69% sensitivity and 72% to 85% specificity, a median of 6.5 months before onset. In cross-validation, a model built on a 13 V-J signature told ophthalmopathy apart from stable hyperthyroidism with roughly 87% sensitivity and roughly 81% specificity, and in testing the same model reached 80%/75%.

The CDR3 starts with the cysteine, ends with the phenylalanine, and has 15 residues. Kept here is only the CDR3 DNA, which spans 45 bases and is read in frame from base 1. CDR1 and CDR2, looked up from the germline V gene, are SGHRS and YFSETQ. The junction shows trimming of 5 bases on V and 6 bases on J, and the gene matches do not reach 4 bases of it. Graves' hyperthyroidism was defined as stable when no progression to ophthalmopathy occurred over 18 months of follow-up. Hyperthyroidism patients were aged 18 to 65 years and newly diagnosed, with disease duration of less than 2 months. The study excluded patients with uncontrolled infections, other autoimmune diseases, pregnancy or lactation. Diagnoses were established on the basis of clinical symptoms, serum thyroxine and TRAb, thyroid ultrasound, and orbital computed tomography. PBMCs were isolated from 10 ml of fresh peripheral blood by Ficoll-Paque density gradient centrifugation. Total RNA was extracted using Trizol reagent, and RNA quality was assessed on an Agilent 2100 Bioanalyzer.

TCR beta CDR3 regions were amplified from RNA transcripts. For the first round of RT-PCR on the TCR CDR3, the HTBI primer set was used together with the Qiagen OneStep RT-PCR kit. Libraries were constructed in a second round of multiplex PCR, after which size selection and purification were carried out. Paired-end sequencing of the libraries was performed with 100 bp reads on an Illumina HiSeq2000. The study's processing was this. SOAPnuke was used to process the raw data, throwing out any read that contained adapters or uncalled bases, had a mean Phred below 15, or lacked an exact constant-primer or identifier match. High-quality paired reads were merged with COPE v1.2.5, and unique nucleotide sequences were defined as clonotypes. Clonotypes were aligned to IMGT TRBV, TRBD and TRBJ reference segments using MiTCR v1.1. The analysis included only V-J combinations with a frequency above 0.0001, which together covered 99% to 99.2% of the repertoires. A TCS score was defined as the ratio between F50 (clonal expansion) and ExV (chaos), using BLOSUM62-based TCRdist between CDR3 peptides within each V-J. Welch's t-statistics and random forest reduced roughly 530 V-J features to 13, which were used in a naive Bayes classifier (R e1071). TCRdb handled the public reads itself, with Q25 trimming in fastp and clone calling in MiXCR, and kept productive beta chains. Each CDR3 protein gets just one entry, which takes the most common genes and DNA from the rows behind it. TCRdb, not the authors, supplied the V and J calls. The sample contains about 420,000 distinct CDR3 sequences, 15% to 19% of them found a single time. The ten largest make up 13% to 15% of the sample.

Input material: blood. Recombination connected TRBV5-1 to TRBJ2-2, with 13 central nucleotides matching TRBD2. The source is a young woman with Graves' hyperthyroidism. CDR3 loop: CASSGLAGASGELFF. The nucleotide sequence reads TGCGCCAGCAGTGGACTAGCGGGAGCGTCCGGGGAGCTGTTTTTT.